This TCR beta chain was documented in a study of blood T cell repertoires in COVID-19. The germline gives CDR1 SEHNR, CDR2 FQNEAQ (reference sequence). The length of the CDR3 is 14 residues. V was pared by 3 bases and J by 6 bases, with 12 bases between. The table came from immunoSEQ multiplex PCR; TCRdb's copy has only in-frame clones and leaves some out. The data contain 180,000 or so clones, 89% of them seen just once; the ten biggest clones take up approximately 6.7%. This clonotype was obtained from a man aged 35-49 years with acute or convalescent COVID-19. The sequencing input was peripheral blood. The chain recombines TRBV7-9 with TRBJ2-1; tentative D call: TRBD2 (5 bases). The CDR3 reads CASSLASIFNEQFF. The CDR3, as DNA: TGTGCCAGCAGCTTGGCTAGCATCTTCAATGAGCAGTTCTTC.